These 32 T cell receptor beta chains originate from one sample sequenced in a study of blood T cell repertoires in COVID-19. TCRdb's copy holds only in-frame clones and misses some; the assay was immunoSEQ multiplex PCR. This sample has approximately 500,000 clones, with 85% to 90% found just once. Material for sequencing was peripheral blood. These receptors were obtained from a woman in her fifties or sixties with COVID-19, enrolled during active disease.

V usage is TRBV4-2 and J usage is TRBJ1-1, with D hard to call. Germline CDR1 and CDR2: LGHNA and YNFKEQ. The CDR3 contains 12 residues. V gave up 1 base and J gave up 4 bases, with 4 bases separating them. Here the CDR3 reads CASSQATTEAFF. The CDR3 DNA is TGTGCCAGCAGCCAAGCTACCACTGAAGCTTTCTTT.

This rearrangement joins TRBV3-1 (or the pseudogene TRBV3-2) to TRBJ1-2; TRBD1 matches at 9 bases. This CDR3 is built from 16 residues. V shed 4 bases and J 2 bases; nucleotides not matched to a gene: 8. Germline V gene sequence: CDR1 LGHDT, CDR2 YNNKEL (reference sequence). CDR3: CASSLDRGIGNYGYTF. CDR3 coding DNA: TGTGCCAGCAGCCTAGACAGGGGGATAGGAAACTATGGCTACACCTTC.

The chain employs TRBV29-1 and TRBJ2-2; possibly TRBD1 for D (5 bases). V was clipped by 4 bases and J by 2 bases, with 11 bases between them. This CDR3 contains 14 residues. CDR1 is SQVTM and CDR2 is ANQGSEA in the germline V gene. The CDR3 DNA reads as TGCAGCGTTGCGAGGACACAAAACACCGGGGAGCTGTTTTTT. It translates to CSVARTQNTGELFF.

The V call is TRBV5-4, the J call TRBJ1-4; a weak D match, TRBD1 (5 bases). The CDR3 has 15 amino acids. Germline V gene lookup returns CDR1 SGHNT and CDR2 YYREEE (reference sequence). Trimming pared 2 bases from V and 7 bases from J, leaving 15 bases between. CDR3 nucleotide sequence: TGTGCCAGCAGCTTCGGACGGGGGGTCCCTGAAAAACTGTTTTTT. Protein sequence: CASSFGRGVPEKLFF.

This rearrangement joins TRBV3-1 (or the pseudogene TRBV3-2) to TRBJ1-4, with 7 bases identical to TRBD1. The CDR3 consists of 16 residues. V shed 4 bases and J 2 bases; nucleotides not matched to a gene: 7. Germline assignment: CDR1 LGHDT and CDR2 YNNKEL (reference sequence). This chain's CDR3 is CASSLRGTETNEKLFF. CDR3 in DNA: TGTGCCAGCAGCCTTCGAGGGACAGAGACTAATGAAAAACTGTTTTTT.

The CDR3 loop reads CASRPLRLTGQGITEAFF. The DNA of the CDR3 is TGCGCCAGCCGTCCACTACGCCTAACGGGACAGGGTATCACTGAAGCTTTCTTT. This rearrangement joins TRBV5-1 to TRBJ1-1; 9 nucleotides align to TRBD1. The CDR3 spans 18 residues. Germline CDR1 SGHRS, CDR2 YFSETQ. Unmatched junction bases numbered 20, after V lost 7 bases and J lost 4 bases.

The chain couples TRBV30 to TRBJ1-3; D not resolved. Germline loops: CDR1 GTSNPN, CDR2 SVGIG (reference sequence). The germline V and J ends were trimmed by 3 bases and 4 bases, with 13 bases remaining between them. This CDR3 comprises 14 residues. CDR3 protein: CAWSRRQVGNTIYF. The CDR3 DNA sequence: TGTGCCTGGAGCCGAAGGCAGGTCGGAAACACCATATATTTT.

The chain recombines TRBV5-1 with TRBJ2-7, with unresolved D. This CDR3 has 12 amino acids. CDR1 is SGHRS and CDR2 is YFSETQ in the germline V gene. Trimming stripped 4 bases from V and 6 bases from J, with 11 bases between. The CDR3, as DNA: TGCGCCAGCAGCAGAGACTCGGGCGAGCAGTACTTC. Residues: CASSRDSGEQYF.

As DNA, the CDR3 is TGTGCCAGCAGCGCGACAGGGTCGGGTCGAAACACCATATATTTT. Translating gives CASSATGSGRNTIYF. J is TRBJ1-3 and V is TRBV9, with 7 positions matching TRBD1. The V and J ends lost 3 bases and 5 bases, in that order; junction bases with no gene match: 8. CDR1 is SGDLS and CDR2 is YYNGEE in the germline V gene. There are 15 residues in the CDR3.

The chain is built from TRBV24-1 and TRBJ2-1; 8 bases are a match to TRBD2. In germline, CDR1 is KGHDR, CDR2 SFDVKD. J gave up 4 bases and V 5 bases, and 3 bases lay outside the gene matches. This CDR3 comprises 14 residues. CDR3 in amino acids: CATSGGLDYNEQFF. CDR3 sequence (DNA): TGTGCCACCAGTGGGGGACTAGATTACAATGAGCAGTTCTTC.

The rearrangement uses TRBV19 and TRBJ2-5; 7 bases are a match to TRBD2. Per germline, CDR1 LNHDA and CDR2 SQIVND (reference sequence). There are 15 residues in the CDR3. The ends lost 5 bases at V and 5 bases at J; junction bases unmatched: 11. The DNA of the CDR3 is TGTGCCAGTAGTTCGGGGGGTCTTGGGCCGGAGACCCAGTACTTC. It codes for CASSSGGLGPETQYF.

The rearrangement joins TRBV24-1 to TRBJ2-1, with D uncertain. Trimming left V 5 bases short and J 5 bases short, with 9 bases between. The germline gives CDR1 KGHDR, CDR2 SFDVKD. The CDR3 extends over 13 amino acids. For the CDR3, the DNA is TGTGCCACCAGTGCTCTTCCCCACAATGAGCAGTTCTTC. Amino acid sequence: CATSALPHNEQFF.

The chain uses TRBV5-5 and TRBJ1-5; the D is unclear. Germline-derived CDR1 and CDR2 are SGHKS and YYEKEE (reference sequence). V was trimmed by 3 bases and J by 0 bases, leaving 10 bases between them. The CDR3 extends over 15 amino acids. The CDR3 reads CASSSTPNSNQPQHF. The CDR3 DNA sequence: TGTGCCAGCAGCTCGACACCAAATAGCAATCAGCCCCAGCATTTT.

The genes are TRBV28 and TRBJ2-3; 7 positions match TRBD1. The CDR3 covers 16 residues. Germline V lookup: CDR1 MDHEN, CDR2 SYDVKM. Trimming took 5 bases from V and 3 from J; bases not matched to a gene: 11. This CDR3 reads CASSPSRGIETDTQYF. The CDR3 coding sequence is TGTGCCAGCAGTCCATCCAGGGGGATCGAAACAGATACGCAGTATTTT.

The J gene is TRBJ1-3, the V gene TRBV19; D gene ambiguous. Trimming cost V 3 bases and J 0 bases, with 6 bases left between them. CDR1 and CDR2 (germline): LNHDA, SQIVND (reference sequence). The CDR3 covers 14 residues. CDR3 sequence reads: CASSIGSSGNTIYF. The CDR3 region has the DNA TGTGCCAGTAGTATTGGGAGCTCTGGAAACACCATATATTTT.

This sequence joins TRBV7-8 and TRBJ1-1; TRBD1 might be the D (5 bases). Germline V CDR1 and CDR2: SGHVS, FQNEAQ. CDR3 length: 15 residues. V gave up 0 bases and J gave up 4 bases, with 12 bases separating them. For the CDR3, the DNA is TGTGCCAGCAGCTTAGCGGACAATTGGGCCACTGAAGCTTTCTTT. Translating it yields CASSLADNWATEAFF.

This chain joins TRBV9 and TRBJ2-6; the D gene is possibly TRBD1 (5 bases). Germline values: CDR1 SGDLS, CDR2 YYNGEE. The V gene lost 0 bases and the J gene lost 1 base, with 8 bases spanning the gap. The CDR3 runs to 16 residues. CDR3 sequence: CASSVVAGSGANVLTF. DNA of the CDR3: TGTGCCAGCAGCGTAGTAGCAGGGTCTGGGGCCAACGTCCTGACTTTC.

The rearrangement joins TRBV28 to TRBJ1-5, with a possible D match to TRBD1 (5 bases). Between the trimmed V and J ends, which lost 3 bases and 6 bases, there was a span of 12 bases. Per the germline V gene, CDR1 is MDHEN and CDR2 is SYDVKM. The CDR3 is 14 residues long. CDR3 bases: TGTGCCAGCAGTTTGGTCGGGGGAGGTCAGCCCCAGCATTTT. The encoded protein is CASSLVGGGQPQHF.

The rearrangement links TRBV27 to TRBJ2-1; the match to TRBD1 covers 7 bases. The CDR3 has 11 residues. CDR1 and CDR2 from the germline V gene are MNHEY and SMNVEV (reference sequence). The V segment lost 7 bases and the J segment 9 bases; nucleotides outside the gene matches: 3. CDR3 DNA sequence: TGTGCCAGCATTCAGGGGGTTGAGCAGTTCTTC. It is translated as CASIQGVEQFF.

The V and J genes are TRBV6-5 and TRBJ1-3; D is unclear. The CDR3 covers 14 residues. The germline V and J ends were trimmed by 4 bases and 2 bases, with 9 bases remaining between them. Per the germline V gene, CDR1 is MNHEY and CDR2 is SVGAGI. The CDR3 region has the DNA TGTGCCAGCAGTTCTGGTAGCACTGGAAACACCATATATTTT. Its protein is CASSSGSTGNTIYF.

As to this clone: Other DNA sequences in this specimen translate into the identical CDR3. V and J are TRBV9 and TRBJ1-2; possibly TRBD1 for D (6 bases). The V gene's germline CDR1 is SGDLS and CDR2 YYNGEE. This CDR3 has 14 residues. V was shortened by 0 bases and J by 0 bases, with 6 bases between the two germline ends. This CDR3 is CASSVAGANYGYTF. CDR3 sequence (DNA): TGTGCCAGCAGCGTAGCAGGGGCTAACTATGGCTACACCTTC.

In regard to this clone: Other DNA sequences from this sample encode an identical CDR3 as well. This chain connects TRBV7-9 to TRBJ1-1, with D perhaps matching TRBD1 (5 bases). The V gene lost 3 bases and the J gene lost 4 bases, with 9 bases spanning the gap. Per germline, CDR1 SEHNR and CDR2 FQNEAQ (reference sequence). The CDR3 is 13 residues long. The CDR3 sequence is CASSLGLGTEAFF. The CDR3 DNA reads TGTGCCAGCAGCTTGGGACTAGGCACTGAAGCTTTCTTT. Full variable domain (missing parts from reference TRBV7-9 and TRBJ1-1): DTGVSQNPRHKITKRGQNVTFRCDPISEHNRLYWYRQTLGQGPEFLTYFQNEAQLEKSRLLSDRFSAERPKGSFSTLEIQRTEQGDSAMYLCASSLGLGTEAFFGQGTRLTVV.

This clone appeared a few times. The chain is built from TRBV5-1 and TRBJ2-3, with a weak D call TRBD1 (5 bases). V gave up 0 bases and J gave up 5 bases, with 16 bases separating them. CDR1 is SGHRS and CDR2 is YFSETQ in the germline V gene. The CDR3 sequence is 16 residues long. The CDR3 DNA sequence: TGCGCCAGCAGCTTGGCCGACCCTCCTAGGGGAGATACGCAGTATTTT. Protein product: CASSLADPPRGDTQYF.

This clone was picked up one time. This chain connects TRBV10-3 to TRBJ1-1, with D hard to call. This CDR3 has 14 residues. Trimming took off 1 base at V and 0 bases at J, with 6 bases between the two ends. In germline, CDR1 is ENHRY, CDR2 SYGVKD. In DNA form, the CDR3 reads TGTGCCATCAGTGAGTTCACTATGAACACTGAAGCTTTCTTT. Its translation is CAISEFTMNTEAFF.

The chain joins TRBV30 to TRBJ1-1; 10 nucleotides agree with TRBD1. Germline V gene sequence: CDR1 GTSNPN, CDR2 SVGIG (reference sequence). The junction had 6 bases not matched to a gene; V was cut back by 1 base and J by 10 bases. The CDR3 is 13 amino acids. CDR3: CAWSEGQGGRAFF. In DNA, the CDR3 is TGTGCCTGGAGTGAAGGACAGGGGGGACGAGCTTTCTTT.

The CDR3 loop is CASKTIGLAQKYTF. The CDR3 DNA is TGTGCCAGCAAGACTATCGGTCTCGCCCAGAAGTACACCTTC. V gene TRBV28 combines with J gene TRBJ1-2; D not resolved. CDR3 length: 14 residues. Germline V CDR1 and CDR2: MDHEN, SYDVKM. V lost 7 bases and J lost 11, with 23 bases in between.

The V and J genes are TRBV19 and TRBJ2-1; 11 bases agree with TRBD1. The CDR3 is 14 amino acids. Germline-derived CDR1 and CDR2 are LNHDA and SQIVND (reference sequence). V lost 6 bases to trimming and J lost 12 bases; unmatched junction nucleotides: 10. The CDR3, as DNA: TGTGCCAGTAGGGGCGGGACAGGGGGACTGTCGCAGTTCTTC. Its translation: CASRGGTGGLSQFF.

The CDR3 DNA sequence: TGTGCCTGGAGTGTACAGGGCTTAGGGGGAGAGACCCAGTACTTC. This sequence encodes CAWSVQGLGGETQYF. The rearrangement links TRBV30 to TRBJ2-5; D possibly corresponds to TRBD1 (6 bases). The CDR3 has 15 residues. Germline V gene lookup returns CDR1 GTSNPN and CDR2 SVGIG (reference sequence). The V gene lost 0 bases and the J gene lost 4 bases, with 15 bases spanning the gap.

V gene TRBV6-1 combines with J gene TRBJ2-3; D is possibly TRBD2 (7 bases). The V gene lost 4 bases and the J gene lost 0 bases, with 14 bases spanning the gap. Germline V CDR1 and CDR2: MNHNS, SASEGT. This CDR3 has 16 amino acids. The CDR3 coding sequence is TGTGCCAGCAGTGCCCCGGGGGGCACTAGCACAGATACGCAGTATTTT. Protein: CASSAPGGTSTDTQYF.

This rearrangement joins TRBV2 to TRBJ1-2; TRBD1 agrees at 7 bases. The CDR3 is 14 residues long. CDR1 and CDR2 (germline): SNHLY, FYNNEI. The ends lost 6 bases at V and 4 bases at J; junction bases unmatched: 8. CDR3 loop: CASRQSGGTYGYTF. The CDR3 nucleotides are TGTGCCAGCAGACAGTCAGGGGGTACCTATGGCTACACCTTC.

Here the CDR3 DNA reads TGTGCCAGCAGATTATGCTCACCGAGAGTCCAAGAGACCCAGTACTTC. Translating gives CASRLCSPRVQETQYF. The V and J genes are TRBV21-1 and TRBJ2-5; TRBD2, the table's D call, lacks a check against the DNA. TRBV21-1 is a documented pseudogene. The CDR3 spans 16 residues.

The rearrangement joins TRBV15 to TRBJ2-3, with 11 bases matching TRBD2. With V trimmed by 3 bases and J by 1 base, 3 bases remained unmatched. This CDR3 is 16 amino acids long. Germline CDR1 and CDR2: LNHNV and YYDKDF (reference sequence). The CDR3 DNA reads as TGTGCCACCAGCAGGTTGACTAGCGGGGGCACAGATACGCAGTATTTT. This sequence encodes CATSRLTSGGTDTQYF.